This T cell receptor beta chain was recovered during a study of identical twins. Germline CDR1 DFQATT, CDR2 SNEGSKA (reference sequence). The CDR3 covers 12 residues. This clonotype was seen repeatedly, ten times or more. Germline is not matched at one junction end, which may reflect a read error. Each CDR3 protein is one row after TCRdb ran MiXCR on the 5' RACE reads. Of 270,000 or so distinct CDR3 sequences listed, roughly 8.7% are singletons. These same records also appear under a second study, on yellow fever vaccine responses in identical twins.

V usage is TRBV20-1 and J usage is TRBJ2-3; a possible D gene is TRBD2 (5 bases). The origin of this receptor is a woman aged 18-29 years in good health. Material: CD8+ T cells sorted from blood. This CDR3 reads CSARGLADTQYF. In DNA form, the CDR3 reads TGCAGTGCAAGAGGGCTAGCAGATACGCAGTATTTT.